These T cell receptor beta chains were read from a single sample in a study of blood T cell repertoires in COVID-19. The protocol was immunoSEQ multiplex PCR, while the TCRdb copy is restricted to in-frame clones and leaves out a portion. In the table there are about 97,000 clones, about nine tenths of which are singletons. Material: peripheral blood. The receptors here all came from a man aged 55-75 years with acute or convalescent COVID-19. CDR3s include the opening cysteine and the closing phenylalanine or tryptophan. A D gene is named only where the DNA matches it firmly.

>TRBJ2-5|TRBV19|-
CASRAGLGETQYF
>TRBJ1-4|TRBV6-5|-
CASTPARDEKLFF
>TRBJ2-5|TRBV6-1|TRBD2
CASSEGGTDETQYF
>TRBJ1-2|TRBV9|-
CASSLRGEGKGYTF
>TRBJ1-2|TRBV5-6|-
CASSLGQNYGYTF
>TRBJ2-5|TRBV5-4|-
CASSLNKQETQYF
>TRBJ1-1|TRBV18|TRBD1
CASSPSMSRDRGLNTEAFF
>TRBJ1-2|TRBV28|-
CASSLREYGYTF
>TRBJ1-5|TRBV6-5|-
CASSYSGTPDQPQHF
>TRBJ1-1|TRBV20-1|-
CSLFGGTEAFF
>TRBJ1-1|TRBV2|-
CASSVQISEAFF